The 24 T cell receptor beta chains below all came from one sample that was sequenced in a study of post-analysis software for immune sequencing data. Their antigen targets remain unknown. Unique molecular identifiers had been added to the TCR beta cDNA libraries. Via MiXCR, TCRdb re-called the PCR reads, giving one row per CDR3 protein. The sample contains roughly 800,000 distinct CDR3 sequences, about 50% of which appear only once. Study findings and constraints: Among roughly 5 TRBV segments more frequent in patients than controls were TRBV5-6, TRBV5-1 and TRBV20-1.

What was sequenced was blood. The receptors here all came from a girl under 18 with multiple sclerosis.

The V gene is TRBV7-8, the J gene TRBJ1-5, with no clear D. Between the trimmed V and J ends, which lost 5 bases and 0 bases, there was a span of 11 bases. From germline, CDR1 is SGHVS and CDR2 FQNEAQ. This CDR3 spans 15 amino acids. The DNA of the CDR3 is TGTGCCAGCAGCATGGCAGGCCTTAGCAATCAGCCCCAGCATTTT. This encodes CASSMAGLSNQPQHF.

CDR3 amino acids: CSAIQAGNTEAFF. The CDR3 nucleotides are TGCAGCGCCATACAGGCGGGGAACACTGAAGCTTTCTTT. This chain connects TRBV29-1 to TRBJ1-1; TRBD1 is a possible D gene (5 bases). Germline V lookup: CDR1 SQVTM, CDR2 ANQGSEA. V was trimmed by 7 bases and J by 1 base, leaving 13 bases between them. This CDR3 contains 13 residues.

The chain uses TRBV5-1 and TRBJ2-3; D could derive from TRBD1 or TRBD2 (5 bases each). The CDR3 length is 15 residues. Trimming took off 0 bases at V and 0 bases at J, with 8 bases between the two ends. Germline values: CDR1 SGHRS, CDR2 YFSETQ. As DNA, the CDR3 is TGCGCCAGCAGCTTGGCCGAGGGGAGCACAGATACGCAGTATTTT. This gives the protein CASSLAEGSTDTQYF. The full variable domain, with the rest looked up from reference TRBV5-1 and TRBJ2-3, is KAGVTQTPRYLIKTRGQQVTLSCSPISGHRSVSWYQQTPGQGLQFLFEYFSETQRNKGNFPGRFSGRQFSNSRSEMNVSTLELGDSALYLCASSLAEGSTDTQYFGPGTRLTVL.

The rearrangement links TRBV7-7 to TRBJ2-1, with TRBD2 identical over 8 bases. The germline CDR1 and CDR2 sequences are SSHAT and FNYEAQ (reference sequence). This CDR3 spans 15 amino acids. Losses at the gene ends were 1 base for V and 10 bases for J; bases not matched to a gene: 9. The CDR3 sequence is CASSLGLAPQWEQFF. CDR3 nucleotide sequence: TGTGCCAGCAGCTTAGGACTAGCGCCACAATGGGAGCAGTTCTTC.

The chain uses TRBV5-1 and TRBJ1-2, with D unclear. The germline gives CDR1 SGHRS, CDR2 YFSETQ. The CDR3 has 14 amino acids. V lost 1 base and J lost 2, with 9 bases in between. CDR3 in amino acids: CASSLFYGNYGYTF. CDR3 sequence (DNA): TGCGCCAGCAGCTTGTTTTACGGGAACTATGGCTACACCTTC.

The chain links TRBV5-1 to TRBJ2-1, with D possibly matching TRBD2 (6 bases). The germline CDR1 and CDR2 sequences are SGHRS and YFSETQ. This CDR3 has 16 amino acids. The ends were cut back, 0 bases at V and 0 bases at J, with 10 bases in the middle. The CDR3 DNA sequence: TGCGCCAGCAGCTTGGAGGTCGGGAGCTCCTACAATGAGCAGTTCTTC. Its protein is CASSLEVGSSYNEQFF.

The rearrangement links TRBV7-9 to TRBJ2-1; the D call may be TRBD1 or TRBD2 (5 bases each). This CDR3 spans 14 amino acids. Germline V gene sequence: CDR1 SEHNR, CDR2 FQNEAQ (reference sequence). Trimming took 7 bases from V and 2 from J, leaving 12 bases between them. The CDR3 is CASTNGDPYNEQFF. The CDR3 DNA reads as TGTGCCAGCACAAACGGGGACCCCTACAATGAGCAGTTCTTC.

The genes are TRBV20-1 and TRBJ2-7; D gene ambiguous. The V end was cut by 3 bases, the J end by 0 bases, with 9 bases between. The CDR3 has 13 residues. CDR1 is DFQATT and CDR2 is SNEGSKA in the germline V gene (reference sequence). Here the CDR3 reads CSASPLSSYEQYF. The DNA for the CDR3 is TGCAGTGCTAGTCCCTTGAGCTCCTACGAGCAGTACTTC.

This chain links TRBV5-1 with TRBJ2-3, with 7 bases aligning to TRBD1. This CDR3 comprises 14 residues. CDR1 and CDR2 (germline): SGHRS, YFSETQ. Unmatched junction bases numbered 2, after V lost 4 bases and J lost 0 bases. CDR3 residues: CASSEDRSTDTQYF. The CDR3 DNA reads TGCGCCAGCAGCGAGGACAGGAGCACAGATACGCAGTATTTT.

The rearrangement links TRBV6-5 to TRBJ1-4; D is unclear. Germline loops: CDR1 MNHEY, CDR2 SVGAGI. The length of the CDR3 is 16 residues. Trimming removed 0 bases from V and 2 bases from J, with 10 bases in between. This CDR3 reads CASSYSYGATNEKLFF. CDR3 DNA sequence: TGTGCCAGCAGTTACTCTTACGGAGCGACTAATGAAAAACTGTTTTTT.

The J gene is TRBJ1-1, the V gene TRBV29-1, with 7 bases aligning to TRBD1. V was pared by 5 bases and J by 7 bases, with 7 bases of the junction left unmatched. Germline loops: CDR1 SQVTM, CDR2 ANQGSEA. The CDR3 spans 12 residues. CDR3 nucleotides: TGCAGCGTTCGGGGACAGAGACTTGAAGCTTTCTTT. Encoded protein: CSVRGQRLEAFF.

This clonotype was seen more than once but under ten times. The rearrangement links TRBV28 to TRBJ1-1; TRBD1 aligns across 7 bases. This CDR3 is 14 amino acids long. Germline values: CDR1 MDHEN, CDR2 SYDVKM. V was pared by 4 bases and J by 5 bases, with 7 bases of the junction left unmatched. In DNA form, the CDR3 reads TGTGCCAGCAGTTCCACGACAGGGTGGACTGAAGCTTTCTTT. As protein: CASSSTTGWTEAFF.

The V gene is TRBV25-1, the J gene TRBJ2-3; 10 nucleotides align to TRBD2. The CDR3 consists of 13 residues. Germline lookup yields CDR1 MGHDK and CDR2 SYGVNS. Trimming at V came to 5 bases and at J to 4 bases, leaving 0 bases not matched to a gene. In DNA, the CDR3 is TGTGCCAGCAGTAGCGGGAGGGCAGATACGCAGTATTTT. Its protein is CASSSGRADTQYF.

This clonotype appeared a single time. One end of the junction fails to match germline, which may point to a read error. J is TRBJ1-1 and V is TRBV3-1, with TRBD1 as a possible D gene (5 bases). There are 15 residues in the CDR3. Germline CDR1 LGHDT, CDR2 YNNKEL (reference sequence). The CDR3 DNA reads TGTGCCACCGCGGGGGGTGGTACCATGAACACTGAGGCTTTCTTT. Its protein product is CATAGGGTMNTEAFF.

V is TRBV20-1 and J is TRBJ2-1; 12 bases are shared with TRBD2. Germline V gene lookup returns CDR1 DFQATT and CDR2 SNEGSKA (reference sequence). The CDR3 covers 17 residues. V trimming: 7 bases; J trimming: 0 bases; junction bases outside the gene matches: 10. The CDR3 DNA is TGCAGTGTTCAGACTAGCGGGAGCAGGGGCTCCTACAATGAGCAGTTCTTC. Translated: CSVQTSGSRGSYNEQFF.

This clonotype was detected only a few times. The rearrangement uses TRBV20-1 and TRBJ2-7; D may match TRBD1 or TRBD2 (5 bases each). The V gene lost 3 bases and the J gene lost 5 bases, with 20 bases spanning the gap. This CDR3 comprises 15 residues. Per germline, CDR1 DFQATT and CDR2 SNEGSKA (reference sequence). CDR3 DNA sequence: TGCAGTGCTAGTCGGGGCCCCCTCCCGATCAACGAGCAGTACTTC. Its protein is CSASRGPLPINEQYF.

The CDR3 reads CASRGTSDSPTYEQYF. In DNA, the CDR3 is TGTGCCAGCAGGGGAACTAGCGATTCACCAACCTACGAGCAGTACTTC. The V and J genes are TRBV5-6 and TRBJ2-7, with 7 bases matching TRBD2. This CDR3 region has 16 residues. Germline V gene data show CDR1 as SGHDT and CDR2 as YYEEEE. V lost 5 bases, J lost 2 bases, and 13 bases stayed unmatched.

This chain links TRBV15 with TRBJ1-2; D perhaps matches TRBD1 (6 bases). Germline-derived CDR1 and CDR2 are LNHNV and YYDKDF (reference sequence). With 0 bases removed from V and 7 bases from J, the gap between germline ends came to 15 bases. The CDR3 has 15 amino acids. CDR3 sequence (DNA): TGTGCCACCAGCAGAGAACCAGGGGATGCGGCTGGCTACACCTTC. Translated, it gives CATSREPGDAAGYTF.

The chain uses TRBV12-3 or TRBV12-4 and TRBJ2-5; 11 positions match TRBD1. The J call may be in error: the DNA end matches TRBJ2-7 better. The CDR3 runs 14 residues. The CDR3 nucleotides are TGTGCCAGCAGTTTGGGACAGGGGGTGTTCGAGCAGTACTTC. It translates to CASSLGQGVFEQYF.

This clonotype was counted between two and nine times. This rearrangement joins TRBV5-1 to TRBJ1-2; weak D call: TRBD1 (6 bases). Germline V gene lookup returns CDR1 SGHRS and CDR2 YFSETQ. The ends were cut back, 4 bases at V and 2 bases at J, with 18 bases in the middle. CDR3 size: 16 residues. The CDR3 DNA reads as TGCGCCAGCAGCCCGAGTGGGGGGGGGCCCAACTATGGCTACACCTTC. Translating gives CASSPSGGGPNYGYTF.

The CDR3 spells CSARELAGYNEQFF. DNA of the CDR3: TGCAGTGCTAGAGAGCTAGCGGGGTACAATGAGCAGTTCTTC. The chain couples TRBV20-1 to TRBJ2-1, with 9 positions matching TRBD2. CDR3 size: 14 residues. With V trimmed by 0 bases and J by 4 bases, 1 base remained unmatched. Germline CDR1 reads DFQATT; CDR2 reads SNEGSKA (reference sequence).

A note on this clonotype: At one of its ends the junction is not consistent with the germline gene, which may arise from a read error. V gene TRBV25-1 combines with J gene TRBJ2-3, with 11 bases that match TRBD2. The CDR3 is made up of 15 amino acids. Germline V gives CDR1 MGHDK, CDR2 SYGVNS. CDR3 coding DNA: TGTACCAGCAGTGGGACTAGCGGTAGCACAGATACGCAGTATTTT. Translation gives CTSSGTSGSTDTQYF.

This clonotype was picked up one time. The CDR3 bases are TGTGCCAGCAGTCTTCGATCTTATCGACAGTACTTC. It specifies CASSLRSYRQYF. The rearrangement uses TRBV6-2 or TRBV6-3 and TRBJ2-5; no definite D call. Trimming pared 5 bases from V and 11 bases from J, leaving 15 bases between. The CDR3 sequence is 12 residues long. Per the germline V gene, CDR1 is MNHEY and CDR2 is SVGEGT.

The chain carries TRBV12-3 or TRBV12-4 and TRBJ2-3; 10 bases line up with TRBD2. V lost 6 bases to trimming and J lost 2 bases; unmatched junction nucleotides: 8. CDR3 size: 16 residues. The CDR3 DNA follows: TGTGCCAGCAGCTTTCGAAGCGGGGGGGTCACAGATACGCAGTATTTT. Protein sequence: CASSFRSGGVTDTQYF.